One sample yielded the 32 T cell receptor beta chains listed below, sequenced in a study of patients and donors after allogeneic stem cell transplantation. TCRdb ran MiXCR on the RT-PCR reads and lists one entry per CDR3 protein. This sample has roughly 21,000 distinct CDR3 sequences, with about 30% found just once. Sequencing input: blood, either unsorted or a sorted T cell fraction (not recorded which). The receptors were sampled from a human donor who was either an allogeneic HSCT recipient or a stem cell or donor lymphocyte infusion donor (not recorded which). It is not recorded whose cells these are; they may come from a transplant donor.

This clonotype was found a few times. The V gene is TRBV7-8, the J gene TRBJ1-5; TRBD1 might be the D (5 bases). The V end was cut by 9 bases, the J end by 0 bases, with 21 bases between. The CDR3 extends over 17 amino acids. The V gene's germline CDR1 is SGHVS and CDR2 FQNEAQ. The CDR3 DNA sequence: TGTGCCAGTTCTAAGGTGGCAGGGCTAAATAGCAATCAGCCCCAGCATTTT. This encodes CASSKVAGLNSNQPQHF.

This clonotype showed up just a few times. This chain links TRBV10-3 with TRBJ1-2; a weak D match, TRBD1 (6 bases). CDR1 and CDR2 (germline): ENHRY, SYGVKD. The V gene lost 1 base and the J gene lost 6 bases, with 9 bases spanning the gap. The CDR3 is 13 residues long. The CDR3 here is CAISEYHRDGYTF. Written as DNA, the CDR3 is TGTGCCATCAGTGAGTACCACAGGGATGGCTACACCTTC.

The V call is TRBV12-3 or TRBV12-4, the J call TRBJ2-7; the D gene is possibly TRBD2 (5 bases). The CDR3 spans 13 residues. V was clipped by 6 bases and J by 6 bases, with 15 bases between them. The CDR3 coding sequence is TGTGCCAGCAGCCCTTCCCGCGAGGGCGAGCAGTACTTC. Translating gives CASSPSREGEQYF.

At least ten counts were recorded for this clonotype. The CDR3 is CSALGVNTEAFF. The CDR3 DNA follows: TGCAGTGCCCTGGGAGTGAACACTGAAGCTTTCTTT. The chain is built from TRBV20-1 and TRBJ1-1; no definite D call. CDR1 DFQATT and CDR2 SNEGSKA come from the germline V gene (reference sequence). The CDR3 covers 12 residues. V lost 6 bases, J lost 0 bases, and 8 bases lay in between.

The chain employs TRBV2 and TRBJ1-1; no clear D gene. CDR1 and CDR2 (germline): SNHLY, FYNNEI. The CDR3 length is 15 residues. V shed 0 bases and J shed 3 bases, with 11 bases lying between them. In DNA form, the CDR3 reads TGTGCCAGCAGTGAAGCGCCGGCCGCGTACACTGAAGCTTTCTTT. Translating gives CASSEAPAAYTEAFF.

Of note for this clonotype: The conserved phenylalanine or tryptophan normally closing the CDR3 is absent here, so this likely arose from a read error. The chain carries TRBV5-1 and TRBJ1-5, with D uncertain. CDR3 length equals 15 residues. The germline gives CDR1 SGHRS, CDR2 YFSETQ. V lost 4 bases and J lost 8, with 19 bases in between. The CDR3 here is CASSEGDGSGKPQHL. Written as DNA, the CDR3 is TGCGCCAGCAGCGAGGGTGACGGGTCTGGGAAGCCCCAGCATTTG.

V and J are TRBV5-5 and TRBJ1-5, with 7 positions matching TRBD1. The CDR3 is 17 amino acids. V gave up 0 bases and J gave up 3 bases; unmatched junction bases: 9. Germline V gene lookup returns CDR1 SGHKS and CDR2 YYEKEE (reference sequence). The CDR3 region is CASSLGHRGVNNQPQHF. The CDR3 DNA reads as TGTGCCAGCAGCTTGGGACACAGGGGAGTAAACAATCAGCCCCAGCATTTT.

This chain joins TRBV7-9 and TRBJ2-3, with TRBD1 identical over 10 bases. CDR1 and CDR2 (germline): SEHNR, FQNEAQ (reference sequence). J gave up 10 bases and V 7 bases, and 11 bases lay outside the gene matches. This CDR3 comprises 14 residues. As DNA, the CDR3 is TGTGCCAGCATCTCCCCCGCGACAGGGGGCCCGCAGTATTTT. Amino acid sequence: CASISPATGGPQYF.

This chain connects TRBV5-1 to TRBJ2-2, with D uncertain. V was clipped by 2 bases and J by 0 bases, with 8 bases between them. The CDR3 extends over 15 amino acids. Germline V gene sequence: CDR1 SGHRS, CDR2 YFSETQ. The CDR3 DNA follows: TGCGCCAGCAGCTTAACACAGTCGAACACCGGGGAGCTGTTTTTT. This translates into CASSLTQSNTGELFF.

This chain joins TRBV10-3 and TRBJ2-7, with TRBD1 as a possible D gene (5 bases). V was trimmed by 6 bases and J by 3 bases, leaving 12 bases between them. The CDR3 length is 13 residues. Looked up from germline, CDR1 is ENHRY and CDR2 is SYGVKD. Written as DNA, the CDR3 is TGTGCCATCAGCTCGACAGATATCTACGAGCAGTACTTC. This sequence encodes CAISSTDIYEQYF.

With respect to this clonotype: A read error may be the cause here, since a much bigger clone is one base away. The V gene is TRBV27, the J gene TRBJ1-1; possible D gene TRBD1, 5 bases. The V gene lost 4 bases and the J gene lost 0 bases, with 18 bases spanning the gap. CDR3 length equals 17 residues. CDR1 and CDR2 (germline): MNHEY, SMNVEV (reference sequence). Written as DNA, the CDR3 is TGTGCCAGCAGTTGGAGATGGGGCCGAACGATGAACACTGAAGCTTTCTTT. This codes for CASSWRWGRTMNTEAFF.

The rearrangement uses TRBV5-1 and TRBJ2-7, with 7 bases matching TRBD1. Germline loops: CDR1 SGHRS, CDR2 YFSETQ. V dropped 3 bases and J dropped 3; count of bases not matched to a gene: 6. This CDR3 has 14 residues. The CDR3 spells CASSSDRVNYEQYF. The CDR3 nucleotides read TGCGCCAGCAGCTCCGACAGGGTTAACTACGAGCAGTACTTC.

This clonotype was counted a single time. For the CDR3, the DNA is TGCGCCAGCAGCTTGAGGGGCACTGAAGCTTTCTTT. Translation gives CASSLRGTEAFF. V gene TRBV5-1 combines with J gene TRBJ1-1, with a tentative D call TRBD1 (5 bases). The CDR3 is 12 residues long. The germline V and J ends were trimmed by 1 base and 4 bases, with 5 bases remaining between them. In germline, CDR1 is SGHRS, CDR2 YFSETQ.

This rearrangement joins TRBV6-2 or TRBV6-3 to TRBJ1-5; D unresolved. The CDR3 is 14 amino acids. Deletions cut 4 bases from V and 7 bases from J, with 14 bases between. The germline CDR1 and CDR2 sequences are MNHEY and SVGEGT. The CDR3 loop is CASSSLTVGQPQHF. CDR3 bases: TGTGCCAGCAGTTCCCTCACCGTTGGACAGCCCCAGCATTTT.

Of note for this clonotype: The junction does not match germline at one end; this may be a read error. The chain recombines TRBV5-1 with TRBJ2-7; the D gene is possibly TRBD1 (6 bases). The CDR3 spans 13 residues. In germline, CDR1 is SGHRS, CDR2 YFSETQ. In DNA form, the CDR3 reads TGCGCCAGCAGCACGGGACAATTCTACGAGGAGTACTTC. Translating it yields CASSTGQFYEEYF.

The V and J genes are TRBV5-1 and TRBJ2-3, with 10 positions matching TRBD2. The CDR3 runs to 15 residues. The junction had 9 bases not matched to a gene; V was cut back by 3 bases and J by 8 bases. Germline V gene data show CDR1 as SGHRS and CDR2 as YFSETQ. In DNA form, the CDR3 reads TGCGCCAGCAGCTCTCCGGGACTAGCGTTTGGTACGCAGTATTTT. Encoded protein: CASSSPGLAFGTQYF.

The V gene is TRBV2, the J gene TRBJ1-4; no clear D gene. The CDR3 is made up of 17 amino acids. V was cut by 5 bases and J by 7 bases, with 23 bases left in between. CDR1 and CDR2 (germline): SNHLY, FYNNEI. DNA for the CDR3: TGTGCCAGCAGTCCCACCCTTAGACGGCTGTCAGCTGAAAAACTGTTTTTT. Translating it yields CASSPTLRRLSAEKLFF.

The chain combines TRBV6-5 with TRBJ1-6; D perhaps matches TRBD1 (5 bases). The germline V gene has CDR1 MNHEY and CDR2 SVGAGI. Trimming removed 5 bases from V and 5 bases from J, with 13 bases in between. The CDR3 runs 15 residues. CDR3 bases: TGTGCCAGCAGTCGTCCAGGGCCCCATAATTCACCCCTCCACTTT. Its protein is CASSRPGPHNSPLHF.

The V gene is TRBV5-6, the J gene TRBJ2-7, with D perhaps given as TRBD1 or TRBD2 (5 bases each). V gave up 5 bases and J gave up 11 bases, with 17 bases separating them. CDR3 length equals 12 residues. Germline assignment: CDR1 SGHDT and CDR2 YYEEEE. The CDR3 loop reads CASRFHRDAEYV. Written as DNA, the CDR3 is TGTGCCAGCAGATTCCACCGGGACGCCGAGTACGTC.

This clonotype was picked up a small number of times. At one boundary the junction diverges from the germline segment, which might be a read error. The V gene is TRBV9, the J gene TRBJ1-4; D is perhaps TRBD1 (6 bases). The CDR3 consists of 13 residues. Germline CDR1 and CDR2: SGDLS and YYNGEE. The CDR3 sequence is CASSVGTNENLFF. CDR3 DNA sequence: TGTGCCAGCAGCGTTGGGACAAATGAAAACCTGTTTTTT.

This chain joins TRBV12-3 or TRBV12-4 and TRBJ1-2, with no clear D. This CDR3 contains 12 residues. V was shortened by 1 base and J by 5 bases, with 5 bases between the two germline ends. The CDR3 region is CASSLGPYGYTF. The CDR3 bases are TGTGCCAGCAGTTTAGGCCCTTATGGCTACACCTTC.

This clonotype was seen a few times. The chain recombines TRBV11-3 with TRBJ2-5; 8 nucleotides align to TRBD1. Looked up from germline, CDR1 is SGHNT and CDR2 is YENEEA. The CDR3 has 15 amino acids. After removal of 5 bases from V and 5 bases from J, the junction contained 10 bases not matched to a gene. In DNA, the CDR3 is TGTGCCAGCAGCGCGCGGACAGGGTTAAGGGAGACCCAGTACTTC. Its translation: CASSARTGLRETQYF.

The rearrangement joins TRBV12-3 or TRBV12-4 to TRBJ1-2; 8 positions agree with TRBD1. V shed 5 bases and J 4 bases; nucleotides not matched to a gene: 6. This CDR3 has 14 residues. The CDR3 is CASSPLRGPYGYTF. CDR3 DNA: TGTGCCAGCAGTCCCCTCAGGGGGCCCTATGGCTACACCTTC.

This clonotype was counted a few times. V and J are TRBV7-2 and TRBJ1-6; D gene unclear. The CDR3 covers 12 residues. Germline V gives CDR1 SGHTA, CDR2 FQGNSA. Trimming took 3 bases from V and 14 from J, leaving 11 bases between them. CDR3 sequence reads: CASSFTRATLHF. The CDR3, as DNA: TGTGCCAGCAGCTTTACCCGGGCCACCCTCCACTTT.

The J gene is TRBJ2-3, the V gene TRBV6-5, with a possible D match to TRBD1 (5 bases). The V end was cut by 2 bases, the J end by 2 bases, with 8 bases between. The CDR3 is 14 residues long. The germline CDR1 and CDR2 sequences are MNHEY and SVGAGI. CDR3 bases: TGTGCCAGCAGTTACGTAGGGGCCACAGATACGCAGTATTTT. Translated: CASSYVGATDTQYF.

There are a few counts of this clonotype. The V gene is TRBV5-1, the J gene TRBJ1-2, with D possibly matching TRBD1 (5 bases). Germline assignment: CDR1 SGHRS and CDR2 YFSETQ. The CDR3 extends over 13 amino acids. V gave up 7 bases and J gave up 4 bases, with 14 bases separating them. In DNA form, the CDR3 reads TGCGCCAGCGGTCTGGGGGACCTCTATGGCTACACCTTC. Translating it yields CASGLGDLYGYTF.

This chain uses TRBV7-6 with TRBJ1-3; a weak D match, TRBD1 (5 bases). Germline assignment: CDR1 SGHVS and CDR2 FNYEAQ. V was pared by 0 bases and J by 4 bases, with 10 bases between. This CDR3 comprises 15 residues. The CDR3 loop is CASSLAGAQGNTIYF. In DNA form, the CDR3 reads TGTGCCAGCAGCTTAGCAGGGGCGCAGGGAAACACCATATATTTT.

This clonotype was detected a few times. The chain links TRBV10-3 to TRBJ1-6; D is possibly TRBD1 (6 bases). This CDR3 region has 14 residues. Germline assignment: CDR1 ENHRY and CDR2 SYGVKD. Trimming removed 7 bases at V and 8 bases at J, with 15 bases between. CDR3 in amino acids: CAINSGARYSPLHF. The CDR3 DNA is TGTGCCATCAACTCAGGGGCCCGGTATTCACCCCTCCACTTT.

This clonotype was observed many times. The chain joins TRBV4-2 to TRBJ2-5; unclear D gene. V lost 0 bases to trimming and J lost 2 bases, with 19 bases between them. Germline CDR1 LGHNA, CDR2 YNFKEQ. The CDR3 contains 18 residues. Written as DNA, the CDR3 is TGTGCCAGCAGCCAAGATCTTGAGAGAATAAGAGATCAAGAGACCCAGTACTTC. This encodes CASSQDLERIRDQETQYF.

In this sample, this clonotype turned up many times. The rearrangement links TRBV6-5 to TRBJ1-1; D remains unclear. Germline values: CDR1 MNHEY, CDR2 SVGAGI. The CDR3 is 13 residues long. V shed 5 bases and J shed 3 bases, with 10 bases lying between them. CDR3 in amino acids: CASSRAGDTEAFF. CDR3 in DNA: TGTGCCAGCAGTCGGGCCGGTGACACTGAAGCTTTCTTT.

This clonotype has ten or more counts. The rearrangement uses TRBV29-1 and TRBJ1-4; the D is unclear. V lost 7 bases to trimming and J lost 8 bases, with 11 bases between them. The CDR3 extends over 11 amino acids. From germline, CDR1 is SQVTM and CDR2 ANQGSEA. The CDR3 sequence is CSAEMGEKLFF. The CDR3 nucleotides read TGCAGCGCAGAAATGGGGGAAAAACTGTTTTTT.

This clonotype was seen many times. The V gene is TRBV5-1, the J gene TRBJ1-1; TRBD1 is a possible D gene (5 bases). This CDR3 is built from 14 residues. The germline gives CDR1 SGHRS, CDR2 YFSETQ. V lost 4 bases to trimming and J lost 0 bases, with 10 bases between them. CDR3 region: CASSPGLMNTEAFF. DNA of the CDR3: TGCGCCAGCAGCCCGGGACTTATGAACACTGAAGCTTTCTTT.